The 20 T cell receptor beta chains reported below all come from one sample, sequenced in a study of cytomegalovirus exposure and HLA in healthy donors. Primers for the PCR totalled 60 Vbeta and 13 Jbeta. Repertoires were generated with immunoSEQ multiplex PCR, while TCRdb's copy carries only in-frame clones and drops some. Here the sample spans about 130,000 clones, roughly 10% being singletons. The sample was PBMCs. These TCRs come from a woman between 18 and 29 years old in good health and CMV-seropositive.

The rearrangement links TRBV6-1 to TRBJ2-6, with D uncertain. The CDR3 is 16 residues long. The germline CDR1 and CDR2 sequences are MNHNS and SASEGT. With 3 bases removed from V and 0 bases from J, the gap between germline ends came to 9 bases. CDR3 bases: TGTGCCAGCAGTGAGAAAACAGACTCTGGGGCCAACGTCCTGACTTTC. It yields the protein CASSEKTDSGANVLTF.

The V gene is TRBV7-9, the J gene TRBJ2-3, with 7 bases lining up with TRBD1. J gave up 14 bases and V 5 bases, and 13 bases lay outside the gene matches. The CDR3 has 13 residues. Germline assignment: CDR1 SEHNR and CDR2 FQNEAQ (reference sequence). The DNA of the CDR3 is TGTGCCAGCAGCCTGGAGGACAGGTCAAGACGGTATTTT. Encoded protein: CASSLEDRSRRYF.

This sequence joins TRBV12-5 and TRBJ1-1; 10 positions match TRBD1. The CDR3 is 17 residues long. Unmatched junction bases numbered 5, after V lost 1 base and J lost 0 bases. Germline CDR1 and CDR2: LGHNT and FRNRAP. The CDR3 nucleotides read TGTGCTAGTGGTTTGGGAGGACAGGGGGGGATGAACACTGAAGCTTTCTTT. The encoded protein is CASGLGGQGGMNTEAFF.

CDR3 region: CSVRQGADEQYF. The CDR3 nucleotides are TGCAGCGTTAGACAGGGGGCTGACGAGCAGTACTTC. The chain employs TRBV29-1 and TRBJ2-7; 10 nucleotides agree with TRBD1. V dropped 5 bases and J dropped 5; count of bases not matched to a gene: 3. The V gene's germline CDR1 is SQVTM and CDR2 ANQGSEA. This CDR3 spans 12 amino acids.

The sample holds a few counts of this clone. The chain joins TRBV5-4 to TRBJ1-1; no clear D gene. V lost 0 bases to trimming and J lost 12 bases, with 12 bases between them. Germline assignment: CDR1 SGHNT and CDR2 YYREEE (reference sequence). This CDR3 spans 12 amino acids. The CDR3 region is CASSLGARSTFF. The DNA of the CDR3 is TGTGCCAGCAGCTTGGGGGCCAGGTCGACTTTCTTT.

This clone was seen a handful of times. The rearrangement links TRBV6-6 to TRBJ1-6; TRBD1 matches at 9 bases. There are 16 residues in the CDR3. Germline trimming cut 0 bases from V and 9 bases from J; bases unmatched to any gene: 6. Germline V gene data show CDR1 as MNHNY and CDR2 as SVGAGI (reference sequence). CDR3 DNA: TGTGCCAGCAGTTACTCTGACAGGGGGACGGGTTCACCCCTCCACTTT. It specifies CASSYSDRGTGSPLHF.

The chain has TRBV4-1 and TRBJ1-1, with unresolved D. The V gene's germline CDR1 is MGHRA and CDR2 YSYEKL. Trimming removed 2 bases at V and 0 bases at J, with 4 bases between. This CDR3 has 13 residues. The CDR3 region is CASSQIVNTEAFF. The DNA for the CDR3 is TGCGCCAGCAGCCAAATAGTGAACACTGAAGCTTTCTTT.

This clone was observed a few times. V usage is TRBV6-1 and J usage is TRBJ2-7, with 7 bases aligning to TRBD2. This CDR3 contains 14 residues. V lost 10 bases and J lost 0; bases outside the gene matches: 9. CDR1 and CDR2 from the germline V gene are MNHNS and SASEGT. This chain's CDR3 is CAIRNRDYSYEQYF. The DNA for the CDR3 is TGTGCCATACGAAACCGGGACTACTCCTACGAGCAGTACTTC.

This clone has only a few counts. The chain carries TRBV30 and TRBJ2-2; the D gene is possibly TRBD2 (6 bases). In germline, CDR1 is GTSNPN, CDR2 SVGIG (reference sequence). The CDR3 is made up of 14 amino acids. V lost 4 bases to trimming and J lost 3 bases, with 12 bases between them. This chain's CDR3 is CAWTRRADTGELFF. CDR3 in DNA: TGTGCCTGGACAAGGAGGGCCGACACCGGGGAGCTGTTTTTT.

The table lists this clone with a few counts. The chain employs TRBV15 and TRBJ2-2; 16 bases are shared with TRBD2. J gave up 3 bases and V 7 bases, and 5 bases lay outside the gene matches. The CDR3 is 17 residues long. Germline values: CDR1 LNHNV, CDR2 YYDKDF (reference sequence). In DNA form, the CDR3 reads TGTGCCACCAAGGAGGGGACTAGCGGGGGGGACACCGGGGAGCTGTTTTTT. Residues: CATKEGTSGGDTGELFF.

CDR3 in amino acids: CASSLGTTGQYF. CDR3 nucleotides: TGTGCCAGCAGCTTAGGCACCACAGGGCAGTACTTC. J is TRBJ2-7 and V is TRBV7-9; a possible D gene is TRBD1 (5 bases). Germline V CDR1 and CDR2: SEHNR, FQNEAQ (reference sequence). The V gene lost 1 base and the J gene lost 9 bases, with 10 bases spanning the gap. CDR3 length: 12 amino acids.

A few counts support this clone. This chain joins TRBV5-1 and TRBJ1-2; D is possibly TRBD1 (6 bases). V gave up 4 bases and J gave up 5 bases, with 18 bases separating them. The CDR3 spans 15 residues. CDR1 is SGHRS and CDR2 is YFSETQ in the germline V gene. The DNA of the CDR3 is TGCGCCAGCAGCCCAGATAACAGGGAGGGGTATGGCTACACCTTC. Translated, it gives CASSPDNREGYGYTF.

This clone was observed a few times. The chain recombines TRBV7-6 with TRBJ1-1; TRBD1 is a possible D gene (5 bases). The V gene's germline CDR1 is SGHVS and CDR2 FNYEAQ. Trimming removed 5 bases from V and 1 base from J, with 11 bases in between. There are 14 residues in the CDR3. As DNA, the CDR3 is TGTGCCAGCAGCAGCAGGGACTCGAACACTGAAGCTTTCTTT. This translates into CASSSRDSNTEAFF.

This clone was seen a handful of times. The genes are TRBV13 and TRBJ2-1; 8 nucleotides align to TRBD1. This CDR3 comprises 13 residues. The ends lost 8 bases at V and 6 bases at J; junction bases unmatched: 6. From germline, CDR1 is PRHDT and CDR2 FYEKMQ (reference sequence). The CDR3 is CASGLTGGNEQFF. The CDR3, as DNA: TGTGCCAGCGGTCTTACAGGGGGCAATGAGCAGTTCTTC.

The chain employs TRBV6-1 and TRBJ1-1; 8 bases agree with TRBD1. Germline CDR1 is MNHNS and CDR2 is SASEGT. There are 13 residues in the CDR3. V lost 7 bases, J lost 5 bases, and 6 bases stayed unmatched. The CDR3 loop reads CASTRTGTTEAFF. The CDR3 nucleotides are TGTGCCAGCACCAGGACAGGGACGACTGAAGCTTTCTTT.

This clone was seen a few times. The chain uses TRBV5-4 and TRBJ2-7; possibly TRBD2 for D (5 bases). Trimming removed 4 bases from V and 3 bases from J, with 17 bases in between. Looked up from germline, CDR1 is SGHNT and CDR2 is YYREEE (reference sequence). There are 15 residues in the CDR3. In DNA form, the CDR3 reads TGTGCCAGCAGCCCTGGGTGGAAGGCGGGCTACGAGCAGTACTTC. Translating it yields CASSPGWKAGYEQYF.

This clone was counted a few times. The chain combines TRBV7-8 with TRBJ2-5, with TRBD2 matching 14 bases. The V and J ends lost 2 bases and 1 base, in that order; junction bases with no gene match: 6. Germline V gene lookup returns CDR1 SGHVS and CDR2 FQNEAQ. CDR3 size: 18 residues. CDR3 protein: CASSLLLGLAGGQETQYF. The DNA of the CDR3 is TGTGCCAGCAGCTTACTACTAGGACTAGCGGGAGGCCAAGAGACCCAGTACTTC.

V and J are TRBV9 and TRBJ2-1, with D maybe TRBD1 (5 bases). From germline, CDR1 is SGDLS and CDR2 YYNGEE. V was trimmed by 0 bases and J by 3 bases, leaving 10 bases between them. The CDR3 totals 15 residues. CDR3 nucleotides: TGTGCCAGCAGCGTAGGCCTAGGGGACTACAATGAGCAGTTCTTC. Translated: CASSVGLGDYNEQFF.

The rearrangement joins TRBV19 to TRBJ1-4, with D unclear. This CDR3 spans 14 amino acids. Per the germline V gene, CDR1 is LNHDA and CDR2 is SQIVND (reference sequence). V gave up 6 bases and J gave up 8 bases, with 16 bases separating them. The CDR3 here is CASSRDNGREKLFF. CDR3 DNA sequence: TGTGCCAGTAGCCGGGATAACGGAAGAGAAAAACTGTTTTTT.

This sequence joins TRBV5-1 and TRBJ1-5, with a weak D call TRBD1 (6 bases). Germline CDR1 and CDR2: SGHRS and YFSETQ. Trimming took 4 bases from V and 2 from J, leaving 10 bases between them. The CDR3 spans 14 residues. The CDR3 DNA sequence: TGCGCCAGCAGCCCCGCAGGGGGCAATCAGCCCCAGCATTTT. Protein product: CASSPAGGNQPQHF.